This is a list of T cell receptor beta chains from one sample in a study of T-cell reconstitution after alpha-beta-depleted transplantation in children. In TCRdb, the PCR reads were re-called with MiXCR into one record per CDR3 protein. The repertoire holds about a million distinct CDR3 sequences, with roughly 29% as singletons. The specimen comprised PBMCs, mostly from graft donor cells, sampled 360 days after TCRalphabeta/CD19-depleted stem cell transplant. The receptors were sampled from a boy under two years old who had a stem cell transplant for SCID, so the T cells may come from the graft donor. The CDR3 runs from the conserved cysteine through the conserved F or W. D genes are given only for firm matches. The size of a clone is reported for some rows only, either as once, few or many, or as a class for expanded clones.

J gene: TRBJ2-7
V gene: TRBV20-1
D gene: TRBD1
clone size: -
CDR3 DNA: TGCAGTGCTAAACGGACAGGGGGCGGATACGAGCAGTACTTC
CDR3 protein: CSAKRTGGGYEQYF

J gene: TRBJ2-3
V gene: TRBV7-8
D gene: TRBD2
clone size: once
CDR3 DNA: TGTGCCAGCAGTCGACGAAGCCCGACTAGCGGGGTCACAGATACGCAGTATTTT
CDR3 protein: CASSRRSPTSGVTDTQYF

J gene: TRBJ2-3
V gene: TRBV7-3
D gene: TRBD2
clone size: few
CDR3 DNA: TGTGCCAGCAGCTTTAGCGGGATGAGCACAGATACGCAGTATTTT
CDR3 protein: CASSFSGMSTDTQYF

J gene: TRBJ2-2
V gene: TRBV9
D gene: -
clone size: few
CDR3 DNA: TGTGCCAGCAGCGTAGAGGTAGGAGGGGGCAGTCGAGTCGTTACCGGGGAGCTGTTTTTT
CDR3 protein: CASSVEVGGGSRVVTGELFF

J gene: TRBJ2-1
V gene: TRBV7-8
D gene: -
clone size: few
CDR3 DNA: TGTGCCAGCAGCTTAGGCAGGGTCCCTCCTACACACAATGAGCAGTTCTTC
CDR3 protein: CASSLGRVPPTHNEQFF

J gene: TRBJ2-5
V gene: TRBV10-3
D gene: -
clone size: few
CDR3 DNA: TGTGCCATCAGTAATCAAGCCGAGACCCAGTACTTC
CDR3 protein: CAISNQAETQYF

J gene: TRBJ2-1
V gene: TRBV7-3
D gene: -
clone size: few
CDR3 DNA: TGTGCCAGCAGCCCGCGACTAAGTAGCAATGAGCAGTTCTTC
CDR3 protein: CASSPRLSSNEQFF

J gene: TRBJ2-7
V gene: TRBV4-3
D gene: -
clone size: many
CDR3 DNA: TGCGCCAGCAGCCAGACAGGTACCACCTACGAGCAGTACTTC
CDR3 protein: CASSQTGTTYEQYF

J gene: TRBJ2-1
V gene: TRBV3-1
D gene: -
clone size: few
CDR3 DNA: TGTGCCAGCAGCCAGCTTTACAATGAGCAGTTCTTC
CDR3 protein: CASSQLYNEQFF

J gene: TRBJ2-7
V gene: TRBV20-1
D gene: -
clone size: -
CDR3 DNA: TGCAGTGCTAGAGACTCGATCACCCTCTACGAGCAGTACTTC
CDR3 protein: CSARDSITLYEQYF

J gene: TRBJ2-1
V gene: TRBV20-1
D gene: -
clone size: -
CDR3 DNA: TGCAGTGCTTGGGGAGGTTTCTACAATGAGCAGTTCTTC
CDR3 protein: CSAWGGFYNEQFF

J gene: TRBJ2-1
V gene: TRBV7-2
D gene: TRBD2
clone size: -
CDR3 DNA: TGTGCCAGCAGCTTCAGCGGGGGGGCAATCGATGAGCAGTTCTTC
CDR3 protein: CASSFSGGAIDEQFF

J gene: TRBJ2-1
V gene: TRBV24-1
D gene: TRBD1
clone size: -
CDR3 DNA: TGTGCCACCAGTGATTCCGGGACAGGGAGCTCCTACAATGAGCAGTTCTTC
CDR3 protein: CATSDSGTGSSYNEQFF

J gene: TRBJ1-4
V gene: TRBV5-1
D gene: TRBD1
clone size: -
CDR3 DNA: TGCGCCAGCAGCCCGGAAGGACAGGGCTTCAATGAAAAACTGTTTTTT
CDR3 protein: CASSPEGQGFNEKLFF

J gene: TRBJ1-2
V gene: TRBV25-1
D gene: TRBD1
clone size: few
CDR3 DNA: TGTGCCAGTTCCCGGGACAGCTCTAACTATGGCTACACCTTC
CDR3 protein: CASSRDSSNYGYTF

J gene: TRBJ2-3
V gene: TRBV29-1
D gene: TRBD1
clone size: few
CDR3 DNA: TGCAGCGCCCCCGGGACAGGAGCGTTAGATACGCAGTATTTT
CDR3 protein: CSAPGTGALDTQYF

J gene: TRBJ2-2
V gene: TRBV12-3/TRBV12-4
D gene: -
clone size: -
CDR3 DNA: TGTGCCAGCAGTTTACCGATCCTACCCGGGGAGCTGTTTTTT
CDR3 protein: CASSLPILPGELFF

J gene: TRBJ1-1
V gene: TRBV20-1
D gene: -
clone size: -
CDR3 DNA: TGCAGTGCTAGAGGGTTCTCGGAGGCTCTGAACACTGAAGCTTTCTTT
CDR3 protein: CSARGFSEALNTEAFF

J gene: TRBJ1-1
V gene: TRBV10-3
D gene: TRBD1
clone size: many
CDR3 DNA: TGTGCCATCAGTCGACAGGGGGCGGCGGACACTGAAGCTTTCTTT
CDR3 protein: CAISRQGAADTEAFF

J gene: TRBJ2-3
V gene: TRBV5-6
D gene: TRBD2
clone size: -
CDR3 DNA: TGTGCCAGCAGCTTGGCCACGGCGGGGGAGGGTCTCGCAGATACGCAGTATTTT
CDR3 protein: CASSLATAGEGLADTQYF

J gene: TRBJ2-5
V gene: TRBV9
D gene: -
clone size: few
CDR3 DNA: TGTGCCAGCAGCGTAGGGTGGGGCGTGTTGGAGACCCAGTACTTC
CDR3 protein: CASSVGWGVLETQYF

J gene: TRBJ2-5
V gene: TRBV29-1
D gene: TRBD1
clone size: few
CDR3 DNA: TGCAGCGTTGAGCGGGGGACAGGGGGAAAGACCCAGTACTTC
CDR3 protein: CSVERGTGGKTQYF

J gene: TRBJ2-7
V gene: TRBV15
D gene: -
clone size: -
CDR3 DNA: TGTGCCACCAGCAGAGGAGGGACACCCTACGAGCAGTACTTC
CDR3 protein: CATSRGGTPYEQYF

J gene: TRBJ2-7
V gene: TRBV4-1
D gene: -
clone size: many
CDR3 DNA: TGCGCCAGCAGCCAAGAAGGGTACGAGCAGTACTTC
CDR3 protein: CASSQEGYEQYF

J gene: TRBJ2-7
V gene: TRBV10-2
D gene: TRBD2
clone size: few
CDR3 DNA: TGCGCCAGCACCGATTTGACTAGCGGGGGCCCCGAGCAGTACTTC
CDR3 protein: CASTDLTSGGPEQYF

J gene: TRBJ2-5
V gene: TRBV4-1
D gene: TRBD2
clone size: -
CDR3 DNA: TGCGCCAGCAGCCAAGACGGGACTAGCGGACAAGAGACCCAGTACTTC
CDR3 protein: CASSQDGTSGQETQYF

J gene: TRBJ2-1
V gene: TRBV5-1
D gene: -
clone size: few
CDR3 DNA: TGCGCCAGCAGCAAATTTGGGGGAGAAGAGGGCTCCTACAATGAGCAGTTCTTC
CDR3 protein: CASSKFGGEEGSYNEQFF

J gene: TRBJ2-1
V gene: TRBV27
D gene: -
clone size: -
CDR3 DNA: TGTGCCAGCAGTTTACCAGGCCAGAGCTCCTACAATGAGCAGTTCTTC
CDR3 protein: CASSLPGQSSYNEQFF

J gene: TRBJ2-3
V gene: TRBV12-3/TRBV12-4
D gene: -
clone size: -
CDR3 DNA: TGTGCCAGCAGTTTAGCGTCCTGGCGGGTATTCGATACGCAGTATTTT
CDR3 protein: CASSLASWRVFDTQYF

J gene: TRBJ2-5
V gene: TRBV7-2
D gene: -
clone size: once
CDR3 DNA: TGTGCCAGCAGCTTGGGGCAGGGAATTCGGGGAGAGACCCAGTACTTC
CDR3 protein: CASSLGQGIRGETQYF

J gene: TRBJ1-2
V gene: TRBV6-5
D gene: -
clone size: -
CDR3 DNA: TGTGCCAGCAGTCCTCTGGACAGCTATGGCTACACCTTC
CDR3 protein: CASSPLDSYGYTF

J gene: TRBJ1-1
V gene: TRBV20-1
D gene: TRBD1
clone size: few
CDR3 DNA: TGCAGTGCTCCGGACAGGGCGAACACTGAAGCTTTCTTT
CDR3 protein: CSAPDRANTEAFF

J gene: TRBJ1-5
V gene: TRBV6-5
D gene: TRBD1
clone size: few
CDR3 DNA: TGTGCCAGCAGTTACTCTTCAGGGGGCGGGCAGCCCCAGCATTTT
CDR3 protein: CASSYSSGGGQPQHF

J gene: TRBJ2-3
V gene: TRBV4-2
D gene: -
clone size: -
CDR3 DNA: TGTGCCAGCAGCCTCCACCGGGCCAGGGAGACAGATACGCAGTATTTT
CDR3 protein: CASSLHRARETDTQYF

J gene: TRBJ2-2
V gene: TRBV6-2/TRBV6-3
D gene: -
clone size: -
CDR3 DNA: TGTGCCAGCACCTCTTTCCGGGACTACACCGGGGAGCTGTTTTTT
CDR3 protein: CASTSFRDYTGELFF

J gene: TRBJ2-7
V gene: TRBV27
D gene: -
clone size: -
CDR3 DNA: TGTGCCAGCAGTTTGGGCTACGGCTACTACGAGCAGTACTTC
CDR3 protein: CASSLGYGYYEQYF

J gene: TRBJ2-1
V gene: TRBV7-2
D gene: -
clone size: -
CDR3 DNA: TGTGCCAGCAGCTTAGACCTGATCAATGAGCAGTTCTTC
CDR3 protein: CASSLDLINEQFF

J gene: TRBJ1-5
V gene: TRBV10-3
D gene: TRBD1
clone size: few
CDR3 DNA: TGTGCCATTACAGGGGCCACCAATCAGCCCCAGCATTTT
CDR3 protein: CAITGATNQPQHF

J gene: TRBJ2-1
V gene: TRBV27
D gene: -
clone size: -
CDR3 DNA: TGTGCCAGCAGTTTAGGTGGTCGGTGGCCCTACAATGAGCAGTTCTTC
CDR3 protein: CASSLGGRWPYNEQFF

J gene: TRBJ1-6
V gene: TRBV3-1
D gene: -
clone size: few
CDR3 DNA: TGTGCCAGCAGCCAAGATGTAGGTTGGGCGAATTCACCCCTCCACTTT
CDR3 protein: CASSQDVGWANSPLHF

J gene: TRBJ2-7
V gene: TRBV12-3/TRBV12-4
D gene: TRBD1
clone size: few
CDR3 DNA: TGTGCCAGCAGTTTACTGGCAGGGGGTAGTGGCGAGCAGTACTTC
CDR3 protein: CASSLLAGGSGEQYF

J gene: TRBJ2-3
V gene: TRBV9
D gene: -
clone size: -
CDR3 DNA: TGTGCCAGCAGCGTAGGTTCCAGCAGCACAGATACGCAGTATTTT
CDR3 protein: CASSVGSSSTDTQYF

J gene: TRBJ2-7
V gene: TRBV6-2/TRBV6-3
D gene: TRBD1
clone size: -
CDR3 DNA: TGTGCCAGCAGCAAGACCAACACAGGGGACGAGCAGTACTTC
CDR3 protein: CASSKTNTGDEQYF

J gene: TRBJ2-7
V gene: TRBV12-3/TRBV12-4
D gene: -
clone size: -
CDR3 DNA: TGTGCCAGCAGCCGTTTGGGTGGGGGCGAGCAGTACTTC
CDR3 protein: CASSRLGGGEQYF

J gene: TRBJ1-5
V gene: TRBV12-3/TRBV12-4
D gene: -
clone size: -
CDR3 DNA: TGTGCCAGCAGCCGGACAGCCGGGGTCCAGCCCCAGCATTTT
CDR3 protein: CASSRTAGVQPQHF

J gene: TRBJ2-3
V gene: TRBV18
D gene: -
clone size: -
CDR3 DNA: TGTGCCAGCTCACCACAAAGCGTGCGGGCAGATACGCAGTATTTT
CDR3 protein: CASSPQSVRADTQYF

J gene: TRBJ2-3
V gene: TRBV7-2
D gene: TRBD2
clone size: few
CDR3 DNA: TGTGCCACCAAGCCTAGCGGGGTCACAGATACGCAGTATTTT
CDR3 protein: CATKPSGVTDTQYF

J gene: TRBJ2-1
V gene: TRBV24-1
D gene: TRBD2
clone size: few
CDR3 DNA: TGTGCCACCAGTGATGGGTTAGCGGGGGGCTTTCGCGATGAGCAGTTCTTC
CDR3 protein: CATSDGLAGGFRDEQFF

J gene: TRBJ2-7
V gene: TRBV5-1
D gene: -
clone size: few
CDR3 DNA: TGCGCCAGCAGCATACAGGGAACTCCTTACGAGCAGTACTTC
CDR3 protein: CASSIQGTPYEQYF

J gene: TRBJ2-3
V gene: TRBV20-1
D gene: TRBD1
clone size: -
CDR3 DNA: TGCAGTGCTCGGACAGGCCCAGATACGCAGTATTTT
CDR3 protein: CSARTGPDTQYF